A selection of T cell receptor beta chains follows, all from one sample in a study of radiotherapy plus CTLA-4 blockade in lung cancer. Data came from immunoSEQ multiplex PCR; TCRdb stores just in-frame clones and leaves some out. This sample yields around 72,000 clones, of which around 80% are seen a single time; around 7% belongs to the top ten. Sequenced material: peripheral blood, taken from a patient treated with radiotherapy plus ipilimumab. These receptors were taken from a human donor with non-small cell lung cancer who had a complete response to radiotherapy plus ipilimumab. Both conserved end residues are part of each CDR3. The D gene is left open where the match is weak. Clone size, where shown, is once, few, many, or a class for clones that have expanded.

V gene	clone size	J gene	D gene	CDR3 DNA	CDR3 protein
TRBV7-9	.	TRBJ1-2	TRBD1	TGTGCCAGCAGCCCTCGGACAGGGGTCTATGGCTACACCTTC	CASSPRTGVYGYTF
TRBV7-2	once	TRBJ1-5	.	TGTGCCAGCAGCTTCGGGATTGCTAGCAATCAGCCCCAGCATTTT	CASSFGIASNQPQHF
TRBV11-3	.	TRBJ1-4	.	TGTGCCAGCAGCTTGCCCCCAGGGGATGAAAAACTGTTTTTT	CASSLPPGDEKLFF
TRBV4-1	.	TRBJ2-1	.	TGCGCCAGCAGCCCTGGGGGGCAGCGGTCTTGGTATGGGGCCTACAATGAGCAGTTCTTC	CASSPGGQRSWYGAYNEQFF
TRBV18	.	TRBJ2-1	.	TGTGCCAGCTCACCAGGGCGGGATAATGAGCAGTTCTTC	CASSPGRDNEQFF
TRBV5-1	.	TRBJ2-7	TRBD1	TGCGCCAGCAGCTTGGAGGGACAGGGAGGGAGCCTAAAAAGCGAGCAGTACTTC	CASSLEGQGGSLKSEQYF
TRBV4-1	.	TRBJ2-3	TRBD2	TGCGCCAGCAGCCGGGGGACTAGCGGGACCTCCACAGATACGCAGTATTTT	CASSRGTSGTSTDTQYF
TRBV4-2	once	TRBJ2-3	TRBD2	TGTGCCAGCAGCCAAGATCTAGCGGGGGTTGCAGATACGCAGTATTTT	CASSQDLAGVADTQYF
TRBV5-6	once	TRBJ2-3	.	TGTGCCAGCAGCTCCCCCCGTAGGAGGGAATCTTACACAGATACGCAGTATTTT	CASSSPRRRESYTDTQYF
TRBV11-3	once	TRBJ2-1	.	TGTGCCAGCAGCTTAGCCGGGACACAGCAGTTCTTC	CASSLAGTQQFF
TRBV7-9	.	TRBJ2-3	TRBD1	TGTGCCAGCAGCCCAGGACAGGGGGGGCTGGCAGATACGCAGTATTTT	CASSPGQGGLADTQYF
TRBV5-1	.	TRBJ2-3	TRBD2	TGCGCCAGCAGCTTGGTTGGGACTAGCGGGAGGGATACGCAGTATTTT	CASSLVGTSGRDTQYF
TRBV18	.	TRBJ2-1	TRBD1	TGTGCCAGCTCCCAAGGACAGGGGATCTACAATGAGCAGTTCTTC	CASSQGQGIYNEQFF
TRBV11-3	.	TRBJ1-1	.	TGTGCCAGCAGTCGGGACGTAGTAAGTCGGGCTTTCTTT	CASSRDVVSRAFF
TRBV7-2	.	TRBJ2-1	TRBD1	TGTGCCAGCAGCTTAAAAGGGACAGGAGTCTACAATGAGCAGTTCTTC	CASSLKGTGVYNEQFF
TRBV6-1	.	TRBJ1-5	TRBD1	TGTGCCAGCAGTGCTAGACAGGGCCGATTACCCCAGCATTTT	CASSARQGRLPQHF
TRBV7-9	.	TRBJ2-1	TRBD2	TGTGCCAGCAGCTTAGGAGGGAGGACTAGCGGGAGCCATGAGCAGTTCTTC	CASSLGGRTSGSHEQFF
TRBV11-2	.	TRBJ2-2	.	TGTGCCAGCAGCTTAGCGGAGGTGAACACCGGGGAGCTGTTTTTT	CASSLAEVNTGELFF
TRBV30	few	TRBJ2-1	.	TGTGCCTGGAGTCCCAATTGGGAAAATGAGCAGTTCTTC	CAWSPNWENEQFF
TRBV2	.	TRBJ1-4	TRBD1	TGTGCCACCTCCGGGACAGGGAGATTCGAAAAACTGTTTTTT	CATSGTGRFEKLFF
TRBV7-2	.	TRBJ1-1	.	TGTGCCAGCAGCTTCTACACAGGTAACACTGAAGCTTTCTTT	CASSFYTGNTEAFF
TRBV27	.	TRBJ2-5	TRBD2	TGTGCCAGCAGTCCGACTAGCGGGAGACCAGAGACCCAGTACTTC	CASSPTSGRPETQYF
TRBV7-8	.	TRBJ2-5	TRBD1	TGTGCCAGCAGCCAATGGACAGGGGGGCAAGAGACCCAGTACTTC	CASSQWTGGQETQYF
TRBV28	.	TRBJ2-3	TRBD1	TGTGCCAGCAGCCGAAGTTGGGGGACAGGGACCCTCACAGATACGCAGTATTTT	CASSRSWGTGTLTDTQYF
TRBV30	.	TRBJ1-4	.	TGTGCCTGGAGTTCCGCAACTAATGAAAAACTGTTTTTT	CAWSSATNEKLFF
TRBV6-1	.	TRBJ2-1	TRBD2	TGTGCCAGCAGGCGACTAGCGGCGTACAATGAGCAGTTCTTC	CASRRLAAYNEQFF
TRBV7-9	.	TRBJ1-2	TRBD1	TGTGCCAGCAGCTCCAGGGGGCCTGAGGGGGGCTACACCTTC	CASSSRGPEGGYTF
TRBV10-3	.	TRBJ1-2	TRBD1	TGTGCCATCAGTGACCGACGACAGGGAGATGGCTACACCTTC	CAISDRRQGDGYTF
TRBV5-5	.	TRBJ1-1	.	TGTGCCAGCAGCTTACCCGCAAGGCCGACAAGGCGAACTGAAGCTTTCTTT	CASSLPARPTRRTEAFF
TRBV2	.	TRBJ2-1	TRBD1	TGTGCCAGCAGTGCGGACAGGGGAAGGAATGAGCAGTTCTTC	CASSADRGRNEQFF
TRBV19	.	TRBJ1-5	.	TGTGCCAGTAATTCCGGGCGGCCCCAGCATTTT	CASNSGRPQHF
TRBV21-1	few	TRBJ1-2	.	TGTGCCAGCAGCAAAGAATTAGCAGGCCGAGACAGGTCTAACTATGGCTACACCTTC	CASSKELAGRDRSNYGYTF
TRBV2	.	TRBJ1-2	TRBD1	TGTGCCAGCAGTGGGACAGGGGGCGGATATGGCTACACCTTC	CASSGTGGGYGYTF
TRBV19	.	TRBJ2-2	TRBD1	TGTGCCAGTAGTATTGGGGGACAGTTCTACGCGAACACCGGGGAGCTGTTTTTT	CASSIGGQFYANTGELFF
TRBV4-3	.	TRBJ2-5	.	TGCGCCAGCAGCCAAGCGGTCGGGGGGCGCGGGGAGACCCAGTACTTC	CASSQAVGGRGETQYF
TRBV9	.	TRBJ2-6	.	TGTGCCAGCAGCGTAGAGGATCAGGGGAGCTCTGGGGCCAACGTCCTGACTTTC	CASSVEDQGSSGANVLTF
TRBV2	few	TRBJ1-3	.	TGTGCCAGCACTGGGCGGAACACCATATATTTT	CASTGRNTIYF
TRBV19	.	TRBJ2-7	TRBD1	TGTGCCAGTAGTAAAACCGGGACAGGGGGCGGCTACGAGCAGTACTTC	CASSKTGTGGGYEQYF
TRBV27	.	TRBJ2-5	.	TGTGCCAGCGGGGGGAGGGGGCCAGAGACCCAGTACTTC	CASGGRGPETQYF
TRBV6-5	.	TRBJ1-1	.	TGTGCCAGCAGTTACCTGAGGGGCACTGAAGCTTTCTTT	CASSYLRGTEAFF
TRBV5-6	.	TRBJ2-1	.	TGTGCCAGCAGCCGGACTCTCGCCCATGAGCAGTTCTTC	CASSRTLAHEQFF
TRBV6-5	.	TRBJ2-3	TRBD2	TGTGCCAGCAGTTACTCGGGGCGGGAGGCAGATACGCAGTATTTT	CASSYSGREADTQYF
TRBV5-1	.	TRBJ1-3	TRBD1	TGCGCCAGCAGCTCACAGGGGGCGGGCACCATATATTTT	CASSSQGAGTIYF
TRBV7-9	few	TRBJ1-2	.	TGTGCCAGCAGCTTACAGGTTAACTATGGCTACACCTTC	CASSLQVNYGYTF
TRBV19	.	TRBJ1-5	TRBD1	TGTGCCAGTAGTATGCAGGGGGGTGGTCAGCCCCAGCATTTT	CASSMQGGGQPQHF
TRBV30	.	TRBJ1-2	.	TGTGCCAGAGACAGGCGAGACTATGGCTACACCTTC	CARDRRDYGYTF
TRBV28	.	TRBJ2-5	TRBD1	TGTGCCAGCAGCCCTGGACAGGTTCAAGAGACCCAGTACTTC	CASSPGQVQETQYF
TRBV10-2	.	TRBJ1-4	TRBD1	TGCGCCAGCAGTGGGACAGGGGATGAAGAAAAACTGTTTTTT	CASSGTGDEEKLFF
TRBV7-2	.	TRBJ1-5	.	TGTGCCAGCAGCTTATTCGAGGGTAGCAATCAGCCCCAGCATTTT	CASSLFEGSNQPQHF
TRBV7-2	.	TRBJ2-1	TRBD1	TGTGCCAGCAGCGACCGGACAGGGGGAAATGAGCAGTTCTTC	CASSDRTGGNEQFF